This T cell receptor beta chain was sequenced during a study of technical replicates of blood from several donors. Sequenced by immunoSEQ multiplex PCR; TCRdb stores in-frame clones only, minus some. The sample contains around 83,000 clones, roughly 94% of which appear only once. The CDR3 totals 14 residues. V dropped 5 bases and J dropped 6; count of bases not matched to a gene: 10. Germline lookup yields CDR1 MDHEN and CDR2 SYDVKM. J is TRBJ2-7 and V is TRBV28; 7 nucleotides line up with TRBD2. Sequencing was performed on T cells isolated from PBMCs. The sequence came from a human donor in good health. The CDR3 sequence: CASSLPAGVTEQYF. As DNA, the CDR3 is TGTGCCAGCAGTCTCCCTGCGGGAGTAACCGAGCAGTACTTC.